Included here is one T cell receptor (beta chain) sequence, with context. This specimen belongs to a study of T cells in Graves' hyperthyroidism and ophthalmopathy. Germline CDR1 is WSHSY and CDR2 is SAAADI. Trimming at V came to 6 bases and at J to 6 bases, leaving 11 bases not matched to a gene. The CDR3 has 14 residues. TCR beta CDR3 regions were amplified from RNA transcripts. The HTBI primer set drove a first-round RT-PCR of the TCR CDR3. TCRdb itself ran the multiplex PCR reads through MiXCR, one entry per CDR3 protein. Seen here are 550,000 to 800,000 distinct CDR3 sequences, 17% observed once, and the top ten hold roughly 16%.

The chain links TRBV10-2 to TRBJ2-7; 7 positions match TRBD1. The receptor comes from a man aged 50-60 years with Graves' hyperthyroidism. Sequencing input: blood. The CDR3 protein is CASRRRDSETEQYF. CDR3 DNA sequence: TGCGCCAGCAGAAGACGGGACAGTGAGACCGAGCAGTACTTC.